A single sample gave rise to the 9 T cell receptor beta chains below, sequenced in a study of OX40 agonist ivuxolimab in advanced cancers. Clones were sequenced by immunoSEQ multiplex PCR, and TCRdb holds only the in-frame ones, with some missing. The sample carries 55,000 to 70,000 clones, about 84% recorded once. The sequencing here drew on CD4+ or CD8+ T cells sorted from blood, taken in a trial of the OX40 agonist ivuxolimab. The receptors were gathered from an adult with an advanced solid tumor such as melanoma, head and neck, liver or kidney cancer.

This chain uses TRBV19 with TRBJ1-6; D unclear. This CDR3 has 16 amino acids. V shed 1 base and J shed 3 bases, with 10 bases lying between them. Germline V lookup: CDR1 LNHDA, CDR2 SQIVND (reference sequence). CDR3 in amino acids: CASSIGAYDYNSPLHF. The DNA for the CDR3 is TGTGCCAGTAGTATAGGGGCTTACGACTATAATTCACCCCTCCACTTT.

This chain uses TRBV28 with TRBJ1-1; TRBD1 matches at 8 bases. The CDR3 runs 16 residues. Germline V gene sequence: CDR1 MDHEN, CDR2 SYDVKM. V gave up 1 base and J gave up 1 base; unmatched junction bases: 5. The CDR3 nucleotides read TGTGCCAGCAGTTTATTTCAGGGGGCGGGGAACACTGAAGCTTTCTTT. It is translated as CASSLFQGAGNTEAFF.

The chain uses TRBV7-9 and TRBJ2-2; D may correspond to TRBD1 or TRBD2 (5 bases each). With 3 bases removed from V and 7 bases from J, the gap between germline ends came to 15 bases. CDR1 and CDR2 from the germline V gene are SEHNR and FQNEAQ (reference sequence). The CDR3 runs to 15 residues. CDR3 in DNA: TGTGCCAGCAGCTTTGAAGGGGCCCGGGGCGGGGAGCTGTTTTTT. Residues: CASSFEGARGGELFF.

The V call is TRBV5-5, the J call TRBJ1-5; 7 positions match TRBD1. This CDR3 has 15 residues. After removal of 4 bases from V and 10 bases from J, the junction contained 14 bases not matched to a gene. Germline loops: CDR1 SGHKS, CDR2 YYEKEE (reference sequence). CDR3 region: CASSLYAGTAIPQHF. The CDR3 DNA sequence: TGTGCCAGCAGCCTATACGCCGGGACAGCTATACCCCAGCATTTT.

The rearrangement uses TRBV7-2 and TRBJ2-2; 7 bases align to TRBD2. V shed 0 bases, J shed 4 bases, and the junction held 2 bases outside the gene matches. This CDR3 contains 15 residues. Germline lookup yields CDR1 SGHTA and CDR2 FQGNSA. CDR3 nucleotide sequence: TGTGCCAGCAGCTTAGCGGGGGAGGGCACCGGGGAGCTGTTTTTT. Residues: CASSLAGEGTGELFF.

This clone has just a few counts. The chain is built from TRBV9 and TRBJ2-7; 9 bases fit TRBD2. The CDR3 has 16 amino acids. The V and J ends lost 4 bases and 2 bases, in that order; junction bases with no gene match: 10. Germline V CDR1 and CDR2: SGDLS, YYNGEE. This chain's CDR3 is CASSRRSSGITYEQYF. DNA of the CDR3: TGTGCCAGCAGCCGTAGGTCTAGCGGGATCACCTACGAGCAGTACTTC.

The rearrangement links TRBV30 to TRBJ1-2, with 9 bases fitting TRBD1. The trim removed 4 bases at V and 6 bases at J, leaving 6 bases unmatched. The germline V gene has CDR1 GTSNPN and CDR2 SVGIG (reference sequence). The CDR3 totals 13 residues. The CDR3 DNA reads TGTGCCTGGAATCTACAGGGGGCCGATGGCTACACCTTC. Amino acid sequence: CAWNLQGADGYTF.

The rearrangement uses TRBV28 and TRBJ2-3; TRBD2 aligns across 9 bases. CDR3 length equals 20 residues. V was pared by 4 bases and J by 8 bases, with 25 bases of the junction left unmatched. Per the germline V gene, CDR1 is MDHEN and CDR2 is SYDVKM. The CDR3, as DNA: TGTGCCAGCAGTTACCGGGCCATGGGGATTATGGTAGCGGGAGCGGCTACGCAGTATTTT. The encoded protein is CASSYRAMGIMVAGAATQYF.

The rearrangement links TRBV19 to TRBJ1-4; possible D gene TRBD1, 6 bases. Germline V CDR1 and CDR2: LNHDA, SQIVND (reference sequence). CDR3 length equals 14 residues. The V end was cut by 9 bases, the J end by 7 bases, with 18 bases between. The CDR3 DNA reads TGTGCCAGCGATCAAACAGGGAATAGTGAAAAACTGTTTTTT. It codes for CASDQTGNSEKLFF.